This passage covers 8 T cell receptor beta chains from one sample sequenced in a study of resident and recirculating memory T cells in vitiligo. Using immunoSEQ multiplex PCR, the repertoire was profiled, and TCRdb retains in-frame clones only, with some absent. The sample lists 70,000 to 75,000 clones; about nine tenths were seen once. The sequencing input was blood. These receptors originate from a male donor with vitiligo.

The chain carries TRBV11-3 and TRBJ2-1; 9 positions match TRBD1. V lost 3 bases to trimming and J lost 9 bases; unmatched junction nucleotides: 9. The germline gives CDR1 SGHNT, CDR2 YENEEA. The CDR3 contains 15 residues. CDR3 coding DNA: TGTGCCAGCAGCTTGGGGACAGGGATCTCGGGTGAGCAGTTCTTC. Protein: CASSLGTGISGEQFF.

J is TRBJ2-3 and V is TRBV28, with unresolved D. Trimming stripped 6 bases from V and 0 bases from J, with 16 bases between. Germline V gives CDR1 MDHEN, CDR2 SYDVKM. The CDR3 has 16 residues. CDR3 nucleotide sequence: TGTGCCAGCAGGTATTACAGCTCCCGTAGCACAGATACGCAGTATTTT. This encodes CASRYYSSRSTDTQYF.

The CDR3 DNA follows: TGTGCCAGCAGCTTAAACTCCCGGAGAGGGGGCGGCACCGGGGAGCTGTTTTTT. It translates to CASSLNSRRGGGTGELFF. The V gene is TRBV7-3, the J gene TRBJ2-2, with 7 bases fitting TRBD1. Germline values: CDR1 SGHTA, CDR2 FQGTGA. The CDR3 totals 18 residues. Germline trimming cut 1 base from V and 4 bases from J; bases unmatched to any gene: 12.

The genes are TRBV5-1 and TRBJ1-1; D is possibly TRBD1 (5 bases). V dropped 4 bases and J dropped 1 base, with 11 bases sitting between them. Per the germline V gene, CDR1 is SGHRS and CDR2 is YFSETQ. The CDR3 loop spans 14 amino acids. Written as DNA, the CDR3 is TGCGCCAGCAGCGAAACAGGTTCGAACACTGAAGCTTTCTTT. It codes for CASSETGSNTEAFF. Full variable domain (rest looked up from reference TRBV5-1 and TRBJ1-1): KAGVTQTPRYLIKTRGQQVTLSCSPISGHRSVSWYQQTPGQGLQFLFEYFSETQRNKGNFPGRFSGRQFSNSRSEMNVSTLELGDSALYLCASSETGSNTEAFFGQGTRLTVV.

The V and J genes are TRBV27 and TRBJ1-1; D perhaps matches TRBD1 (6 bases). The length of the CDR3 is 17 residues. Germline-derived CDR1 and CDR2 are MNHEY and SMNVEV (reference sequence). Trimming pared 2 bases from V and 1 base from J, leaving 17 bases between. The CDR3 DNA sequence: TGTGCCAGCAGTTTAGTTCACGACAGGCGGACGAACACTGAAGCTTTCTTT. Encoded protein: CASSLVHDRRTNTEAFF.

The chain links TRBV7-9 to TRBJ1-1, with unresolved D. Germline values: CDR1 SEHNR, CDR2 FQNEAQ (reference sequence). This CDR3 is 13 amino acids long. V was clipped by 1 base and J by 0 bases, with 3 bases between them. The CDR3 sequence is CASSLVVNTEAFF. CDR3 bases: TGTGCCAGCAGCTTAGTAGTGAACACTGAAGCTTTCTTT.

V and J are TRBV28 and TRBJ1-4; TRBD1 matches at 8 bases. V dropped 5 bases and J dropped 8; count of bases not matched to a gene: 13. Germline V gene data show CDR1 as MDHEN and CDR2 as SYDVKM. CDR3 length: 16 residues. CDR3 in amino acids: CASSTRYRGSGEKLFF. CDR3 sequence (DNA): TGTGCCAGCAGTACTCGTTACAGGGGGAGCGGAGAAAAACTGTTTTTT.

The V gene is TRBV30, the J gene TRBJ2-1; 8 bases are a match to TRBD2. Trimming took 8 bases from V and 8 from J; bases not matched to a gene: 5. The CDR3 is made up of 11 amino acids. CDR1 is GTSNPN, CDR2 SVGIG, per germline (reference sequence). The CDR3 spells CAGSGAYEQFF. The CDR3, as DNA: TGTGCCGGTAGCGGGGCCTATGAGCAGTTCTTC.